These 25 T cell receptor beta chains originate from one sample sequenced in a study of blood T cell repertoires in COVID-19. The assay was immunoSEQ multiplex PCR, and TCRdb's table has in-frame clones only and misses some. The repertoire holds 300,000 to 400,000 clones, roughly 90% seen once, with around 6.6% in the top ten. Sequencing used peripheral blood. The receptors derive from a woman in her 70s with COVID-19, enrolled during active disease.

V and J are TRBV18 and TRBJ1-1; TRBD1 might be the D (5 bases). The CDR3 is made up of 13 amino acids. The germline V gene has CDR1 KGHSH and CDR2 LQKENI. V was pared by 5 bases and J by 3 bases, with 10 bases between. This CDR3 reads CASSTGGDTEAFF. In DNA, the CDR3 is TGTGCCAGCTCAACTGGAGGGGACACTGAAGCTTTCTTT.

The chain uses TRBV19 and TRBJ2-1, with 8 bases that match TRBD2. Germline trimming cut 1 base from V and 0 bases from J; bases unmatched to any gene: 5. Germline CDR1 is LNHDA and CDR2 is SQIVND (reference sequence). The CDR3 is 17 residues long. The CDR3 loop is CASSIVSGASSYNEQFF. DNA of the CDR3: TGTGCCAGTAGTATAGTTAGCGGGGCCAGCTCCTACAATGAGCAGTTCTTC.

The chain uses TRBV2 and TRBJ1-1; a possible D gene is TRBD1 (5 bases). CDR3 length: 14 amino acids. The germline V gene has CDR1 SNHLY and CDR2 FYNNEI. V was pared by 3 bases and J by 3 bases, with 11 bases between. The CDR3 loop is CASSDQGVDTEAFF. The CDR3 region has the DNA TGTGCCAGCAGTGATCAGGGTGTGGACACTGAAGCTTTCTTT.

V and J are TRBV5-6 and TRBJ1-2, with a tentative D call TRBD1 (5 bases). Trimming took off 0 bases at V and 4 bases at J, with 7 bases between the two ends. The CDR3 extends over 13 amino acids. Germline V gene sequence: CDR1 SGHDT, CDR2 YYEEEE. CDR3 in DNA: TGTGCCAGCAGCTTGGGACAGTTCTATGGCTACACCTTC. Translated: CASSLGQFYGYTF. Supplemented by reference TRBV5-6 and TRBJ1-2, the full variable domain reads DAGVTQSPTHLIKTRGQQVTLRCSPKSGHDTVSWYQQALGQGPQFIFQYYEEEERQRGNFPDRFSGHQFPNYSSELNVNALLLGDSALYLCASSLGQFYGYTFGSGTRLTVV.

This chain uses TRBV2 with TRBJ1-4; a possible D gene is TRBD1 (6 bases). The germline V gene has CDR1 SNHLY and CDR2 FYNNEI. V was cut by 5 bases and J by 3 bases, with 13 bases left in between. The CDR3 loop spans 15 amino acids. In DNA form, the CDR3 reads TGTGCCAGCAGTATCAACAGGGAGCCTAATGAAAAACTGTTTTTT. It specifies CASSINREPNEKLFF.

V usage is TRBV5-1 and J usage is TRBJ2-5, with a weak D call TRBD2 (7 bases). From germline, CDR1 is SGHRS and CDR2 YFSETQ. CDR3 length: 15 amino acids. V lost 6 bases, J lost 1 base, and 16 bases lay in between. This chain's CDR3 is CASTMGGQPQETQYF. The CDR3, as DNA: TGCGCCAGCACTATGGGGGGGCAACCCCAAGAGACCCAGTACTTC.

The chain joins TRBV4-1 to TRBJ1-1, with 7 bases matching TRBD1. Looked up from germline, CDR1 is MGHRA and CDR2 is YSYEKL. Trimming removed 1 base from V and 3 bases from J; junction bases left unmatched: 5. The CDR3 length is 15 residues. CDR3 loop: CASSQGRDRDTEAFF. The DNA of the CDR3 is TGCGCCAGCAGCCAAGGGCGGGACAGAGACACTGAAGCTTTCTTT.

The CDR3 DNA is TGCGCCACCGGCCCAACTAGCGGGGCGCCCTACAATGAGCAGTTCTTC. It yields the protein CATGPTSGAPYNEQFF. The chain is built from TRBV5-1 and TRBJ2-1; 10 bases are a match to TRBD2. Germline V lookup: CDR1 SGHRS, CDR2 YFSETQ. The junction had 11 bases not matched to a gene; V was cut back by 9 bases and J by 2 bases. This CDR3 has 16 residues.

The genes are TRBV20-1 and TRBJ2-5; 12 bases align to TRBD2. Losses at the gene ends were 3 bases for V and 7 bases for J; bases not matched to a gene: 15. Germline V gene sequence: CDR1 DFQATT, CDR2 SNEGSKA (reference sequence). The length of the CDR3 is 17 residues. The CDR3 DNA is TGCAGTGCTAGTAGCCCGACTAGCGGGGGTTTCAAGGGGACCCAGTACTTC. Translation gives CSASSPTSGGFKGTQYF.

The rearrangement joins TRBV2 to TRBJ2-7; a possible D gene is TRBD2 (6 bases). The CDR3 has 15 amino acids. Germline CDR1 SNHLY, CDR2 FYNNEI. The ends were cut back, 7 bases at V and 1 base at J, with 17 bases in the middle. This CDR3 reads CASTYASRGSYEQYF. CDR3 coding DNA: TGTGCCAGCACATACGCTTCACGGGGGTCCTACGAGCAGTACTTC.

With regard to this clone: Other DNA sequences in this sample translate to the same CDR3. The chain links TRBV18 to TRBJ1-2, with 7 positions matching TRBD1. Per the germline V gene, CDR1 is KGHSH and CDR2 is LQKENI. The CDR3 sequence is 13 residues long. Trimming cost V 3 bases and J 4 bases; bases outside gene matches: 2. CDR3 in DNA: TGTGCCAGCTCACCTGGACAGGTCTATGGCTACACCTTC. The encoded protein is CASSPGQVYGYTF.

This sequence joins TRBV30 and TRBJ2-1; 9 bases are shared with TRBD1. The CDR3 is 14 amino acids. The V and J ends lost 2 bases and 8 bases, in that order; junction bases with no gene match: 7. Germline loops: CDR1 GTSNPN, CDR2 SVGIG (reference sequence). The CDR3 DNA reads TGTGCCTGGAGTCTGACAGGGGGGTTAGATGAGCAGTTCTTC. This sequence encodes CAWSLTGGLDEQFF.

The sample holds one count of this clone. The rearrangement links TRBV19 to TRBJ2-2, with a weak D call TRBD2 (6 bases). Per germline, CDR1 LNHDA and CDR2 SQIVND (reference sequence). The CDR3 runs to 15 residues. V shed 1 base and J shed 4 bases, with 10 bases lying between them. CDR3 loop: CASSIAAGLTGELFF. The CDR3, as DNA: TGTGCCAGTAGTATAGCGGCGGGGCTCACCGGGGAGCTGTTTTTT.

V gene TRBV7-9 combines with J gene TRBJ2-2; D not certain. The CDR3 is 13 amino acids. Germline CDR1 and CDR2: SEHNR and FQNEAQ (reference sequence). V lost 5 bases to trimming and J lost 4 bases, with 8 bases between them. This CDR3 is CASSIPGTGELFF. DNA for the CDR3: TGTGCCAGCAGCATTCCCGGCACCGGGGAGCTGTTTTTT.

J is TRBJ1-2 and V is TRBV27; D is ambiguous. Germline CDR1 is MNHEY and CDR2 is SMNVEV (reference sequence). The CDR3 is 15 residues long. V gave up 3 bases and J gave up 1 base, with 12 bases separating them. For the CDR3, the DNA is TGTGCCAGCAGTTTTAACGCACAGCTTAACTATGGCTACACCTTC. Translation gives CASSFNAQLNYGYTF.

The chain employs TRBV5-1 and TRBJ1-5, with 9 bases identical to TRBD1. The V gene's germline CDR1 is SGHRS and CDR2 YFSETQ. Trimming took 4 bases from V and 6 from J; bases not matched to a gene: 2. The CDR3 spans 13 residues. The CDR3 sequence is CASSTDRGQPQHF. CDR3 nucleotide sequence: TGCGCCAGCAGCACGGACAGGGGTCAGCCCCAGCATTTT.

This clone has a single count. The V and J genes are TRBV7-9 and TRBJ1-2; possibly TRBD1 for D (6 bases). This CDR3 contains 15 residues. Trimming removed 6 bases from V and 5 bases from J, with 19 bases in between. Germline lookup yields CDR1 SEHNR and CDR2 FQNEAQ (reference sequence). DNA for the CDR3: TGTGCCAGCAGTTCAGCCGGGACACCAGAGTATGGCTACACCTTC. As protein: CASSSAGTPEYGYTF.

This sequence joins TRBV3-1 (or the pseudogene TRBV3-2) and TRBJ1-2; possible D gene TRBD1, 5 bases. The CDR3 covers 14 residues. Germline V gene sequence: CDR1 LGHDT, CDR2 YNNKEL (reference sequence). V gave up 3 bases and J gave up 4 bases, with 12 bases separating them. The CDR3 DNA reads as TGTGCCAGCAGCCAGGGGGAGGAGCGCTATGGCTACACCTTC. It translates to CASSQGEERYGYTF.

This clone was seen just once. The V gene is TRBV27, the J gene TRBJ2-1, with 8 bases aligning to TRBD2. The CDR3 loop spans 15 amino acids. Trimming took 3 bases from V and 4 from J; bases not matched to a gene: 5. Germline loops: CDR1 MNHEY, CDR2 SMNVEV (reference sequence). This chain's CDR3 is CASSFERGRYNEQFF. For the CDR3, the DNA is TGTGCCAGCAGTTTTGAGCGGGGGCGTTACAATGAGCAGTTCTTC.

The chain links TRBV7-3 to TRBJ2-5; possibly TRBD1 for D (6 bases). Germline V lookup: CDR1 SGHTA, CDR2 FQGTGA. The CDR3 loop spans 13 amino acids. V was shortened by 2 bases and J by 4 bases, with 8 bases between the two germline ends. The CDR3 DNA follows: TGTGCCAGCAGCTTAGGGGGCCCAGAGACCCAGTACTTC. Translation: CASSLGGPETQYF.

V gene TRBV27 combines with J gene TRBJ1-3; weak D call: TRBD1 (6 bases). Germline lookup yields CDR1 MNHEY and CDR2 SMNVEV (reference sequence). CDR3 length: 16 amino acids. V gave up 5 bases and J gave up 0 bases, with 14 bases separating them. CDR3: CASSADRPPSGNTIYF. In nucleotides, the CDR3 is TGTGCCAGCAGTGCTGACAGGCCGCCCTCTGGAAACACCATATATTTT.

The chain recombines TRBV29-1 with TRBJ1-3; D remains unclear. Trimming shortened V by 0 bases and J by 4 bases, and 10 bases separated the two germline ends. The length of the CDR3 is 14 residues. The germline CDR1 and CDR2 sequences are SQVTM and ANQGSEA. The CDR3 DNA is TGCAGCGTTGAAGACGACATGGCCGGAAACACCATATATTTT. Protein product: CSVEDDMAGNTIYF.

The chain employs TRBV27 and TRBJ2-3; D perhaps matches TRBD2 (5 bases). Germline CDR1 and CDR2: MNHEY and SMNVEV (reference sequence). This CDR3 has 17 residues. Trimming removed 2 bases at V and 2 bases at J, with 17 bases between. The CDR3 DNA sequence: TGTGCCAGCAGTTTACCTCCTAGCAGTGGCGACACAGATACGCAGTATTTT. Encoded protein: CASSLPPSSGDTDTQYF.

DNA of the CDR3: TGTGCCAGCAGTTACCGGGACAGGGCCTTCTACGAGCAGTACTTC. This codes for CASSYRDRAFYEQYF. The chain has TRBV6-2 or TRBV6-3 and TRBJ2-7; TRBD1 agrees at 9 bases. Germline V gene lookup returns CDR1 MNHEY and CDR2 SVGEGT. After removal of 2 bases from V and 3 bases from J, the junction contained 5 bases not matched to a gene. CDR3 length: 15 amino acids.

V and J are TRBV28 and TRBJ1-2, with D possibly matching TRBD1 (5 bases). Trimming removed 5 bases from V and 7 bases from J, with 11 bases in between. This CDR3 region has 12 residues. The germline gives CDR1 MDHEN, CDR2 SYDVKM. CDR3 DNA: TGTGCCAGCAGTCCAAGACAGAGTGGCTACACCTTC. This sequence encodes CASSPRQSGYTF.